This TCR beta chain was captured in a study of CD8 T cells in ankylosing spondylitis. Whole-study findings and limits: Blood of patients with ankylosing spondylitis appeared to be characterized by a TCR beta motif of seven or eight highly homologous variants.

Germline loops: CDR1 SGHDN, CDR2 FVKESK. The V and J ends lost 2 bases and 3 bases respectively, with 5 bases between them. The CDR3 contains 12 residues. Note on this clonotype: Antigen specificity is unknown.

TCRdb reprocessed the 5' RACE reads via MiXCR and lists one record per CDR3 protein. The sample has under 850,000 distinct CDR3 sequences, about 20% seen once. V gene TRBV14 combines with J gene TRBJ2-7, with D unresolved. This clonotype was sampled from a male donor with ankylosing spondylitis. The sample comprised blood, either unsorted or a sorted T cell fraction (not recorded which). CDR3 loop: CASSQNHYEQYF. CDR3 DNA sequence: TGTGCCAGCAGCCAAAATCACTACGAGCAGTACTTC.